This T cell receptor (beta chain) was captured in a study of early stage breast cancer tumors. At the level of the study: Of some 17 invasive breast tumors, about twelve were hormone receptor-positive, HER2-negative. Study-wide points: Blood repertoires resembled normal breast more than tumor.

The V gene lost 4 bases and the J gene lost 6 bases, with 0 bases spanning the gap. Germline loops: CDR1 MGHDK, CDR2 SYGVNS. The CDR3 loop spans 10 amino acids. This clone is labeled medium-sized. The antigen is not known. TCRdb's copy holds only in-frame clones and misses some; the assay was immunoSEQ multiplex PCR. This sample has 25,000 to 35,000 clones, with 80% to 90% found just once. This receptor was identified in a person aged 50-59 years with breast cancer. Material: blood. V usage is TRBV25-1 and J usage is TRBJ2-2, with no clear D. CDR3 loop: CASSAGELFF. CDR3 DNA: TGTGCCAGCAGTGCCGGGGAGCTGTTTTTT.